These 23 T cell receptor beta chains were all obtained from the same sample, sequenced in a study of cytomegalovirus exposure and HLA in healthy donors. Primers: 60 Vbeta forward and 13 Jbeta reverse. Libraries were prepared by immunoSEQ multiplex PCR; TCRdb keeps only in-frame clonotypes and omits some of them. Of 90,000 to 120,000 clones in the sample, roughly three quarters were seen once. Sequenced material: PBMCs. These receptors were collected from a female donor in good health and CMV-seropositive.

The V call is TRBV20-1, the J call TRBJ2-3; D ambiguous. V was pared by 6 bases and J by 2 bases, with 6 bases between. The length of the CDR3 is 11 residues. The germline CDR1 and CDR2 sequences are DFQATT and SNEGSKA (reference sequence). The CDR3 loop is CSAQSTDTQYF. The CDR3 nucleotides read TGCAGTGCCCAGTCCACAGATACGCAGTATTTT.

The rearrangement links TRBV7-7 to TRBJ2-3; tentatively, D is TRBD2 (6 bases). Trimming took 2 bases from V and 6 from J, leaving 12 bases between them. The CDR3 sequence is 14 residues long. Germline V gene lookup returns CDR1 SSHAT and CDR2 FNYEAQ (reference sequence). CDR3 DNA: TGTGCCAGCAGCTTACAGGGACTTACGGATACGCAGTATTTT. This gives the protein CASSLQGLTDTQYF.

V and J are TRBV10-3 and TRBJ2-7; either TRBD1 or TRBD2 may supply D (6 bases each). Trimming stripped 6 bases from V and 2 bases from J, with 20 bases between. This CDR3 is built from 16 residues. Per the germline V gene, CDR1 is ENHRY and CDR2 is SYGVKD. The CDR3 coding sequence is TGTGCCATCAGGGAGGGGGTTGGAGGGGCCCCCTACGAGCAGTACTTC. Residues: CAIREGVGGAPYEQYF.

J is TRBJ1-5 and V is TRBV19, with TRBD1 matching over 9 bases. Per germline, CDR1 LNHDA and CDR2 SQIVND (reference sequence). This CDR3 has 14 residues. Trimming at V came to 4 bases and at J to 4 bases, leaving 2 bases not matched to a gene. This chain's CDR3 is CASSTGTGNQPQHF. CDR3 DNA: TGTGCCAGTAGTACCGGGACAGGGAATCAGCCCCAGCATTTT.

The chain joins TRBV20-1 to TRBJ1-2; D perhaps matches TRBD1 (5 bases). The CDR3 is 11 residues long. CDR1 and CDR2 (germline): DFQATT, SNEGSKA (reference sequence). Trimming removed 6 bases from V and 11 bases from J, with 16 bases in between. In DNA, the CDR3 is TGCAGTGCGTCGCGACAGAACTCATACACCTTC. Its protein is CSASRQNSYTF.

The chain uses TRBV7-8 and TRBJ1-4, with D perhaps matching TRBD1 (6 bases). Germline V gene data show CDR1 as SGHVS and CDR2 as FQNEAQ. The CDR3 spans 15 residues. Deletions cut 5 bases from V and 8 bases from J, with 18 bases between. The CDR3 region is CASSLTGGRREKLFF. In nucleotides, the CDR3 is TGTGCCAGCAGCCTAACCGGGGGGCGGAGGGAAAAACTGTTTTTT.

The chain uses TRBV11-2 and TRBJ2-1; maybe TRBD2 (5 bases). The V gene's germline CDR1 is SGHAT and CDR2 FQNNGV. The CDR3 spans 11 residues. Trimming took off 7 bases at V and 10 bases at J, with 11 bases between the two ends. CDR3 residues: CASTRSGEQFF. CDR3 DNA: TGTGCCAGCACCCGCTCGGGGGAGCAGTTCTTC.

The chain carries TRBV6-5 and TRBJ1-2, with TRBD1 identical over 10 bases. This CDR3 is built from 15 residues. Germline CDR1 is MNHEY and CDR2 is SVGAGI. Germline trimming cut 6 bases from V and 3 bases from J; bases unmatched to any gene: 7. The CDR3 here is CASSRPGTGDYGYTF. CDR3 bases: TGTGCCAGCAGCAGGCCCGGGACAGGGGACTATGGCTACACCTTC.

The chain joins TRBV18 to TRBJ1-2; D is ambiguous. V was clipped by 2 bases and J by 2 bases, with 9 bases between them. CDR1 is KGHSH, CDR2 LQKENI, per germline. This CDR3 has 14 residues. CDR3 residues: CASSPARENYGYTF. The CDR3, as DNA: TGTGCCAGCTCACCAGCCCGAGAGAACTATGGCTACACCTTC. Full variable domain (rest looked up from reference TRBV18 and TRBJ1-2): NAGVMQNPRHLVRRRGQEARLRCSPMKGHSHVYWYRQLPEEGLKFMVYLQKENIIDESGMPKERFSAEFPKEGPSILRIQQVVRGDSAAYFCASSPARENYGYTFGSGTRLTVV.

The V gene is TRBV30, the J gene TRBJ1-4; D is possibly TRBD1 (5 bases). The CDR3 has 13 residues. The germline V and J ends were trimmed by 5 bases and 8 bases, with 15 bases remaining between them. Germline V lookup: CDR1 GTSNPN, CDR2 SVGIG (reference sequence). CDR3 coding DNA: TGTGCCTGGCAGGGCAGGCTTAAAGAAAAACTGTTTTTT. Residues: CAWQGRLKEKLFF.

This clone occurred a few times. The rearrangement links TRBV5-4 to TRBJ1-6, with 9 nucleotides matching TRBD1. Per germline, CDR1 SGHNT and CDR2 YYREEE (reference sequence). CDR3 length: 18 amino acids. V dropped 2 bases and J dropped 0; count of bases not matched to a gene: 6. This chain's CDR3 is CASSFGQGSSSYNSPLHF. The DNA for the CDR3 is TGTGCCAGCAGCTTCGGACAGGGGTCGAGCTCCTATAATTCACCCCTCCACTTT.

This chain links TRBV5-3 with TRBJ1-1; the match to TRBD1 covers 7 bases. TRBV5-3 carries the ORF label, with uncertain function. Trimming took 0 bases from V and 2 from J; bases not matched to a gene: 16. This CDR3 is 19 amino acids long. This CDR3 reads CARSLAIGETGRFNTEAFF. The CDR3 coding sequence is TGTGCCAGAAGCTTGGCCATCGGTGAGACAGGGAGATTCAACACTGAAGCTTTCTTT.

This clone was observed a few times. The rearrangement joins TRBV7-2 to TRBJ2-5, with D tentatively TRBD1 (5 bases). The CDR3 is 15 amino acids. Germline values: CDR1 SGHTA, CDR2 FQGNSA. V lost 6 bases and J 5 bases, leaving 19 bases between the germline ends. CDR3 in amino acids: CASSSDGRGQETQYF. CDR3 coding DNA: TGTGCCAGCAGTTCCGACGGAAGGGGTCAGGAGACCCAGTACTTC. Full variable domain (remainder filled in from reference TRBV7-2 and TRBJ2-5): GAGVSQSPSNKVTEKGKDVELRCDPISGHTALYWYRQSLGQGLEFLIYFQGNSAPDKSGLPSDRFSAERTGGSVSTLTIQRTQQEDSAVYLCASSSDGRGQETQYFGPGTRLLVL.

The table lists this clone with a few counts. The chain joins TRBV6-6 to TRBJ1-5; D is possibly TRBD1 (5 bases). CDR3 length: 14 amino acids. V was cut by 3 bases and J by 3 bases, with 9 bases left in between. Germline CDR1 and CDR2: MNHNY and SVGAGI (reference sequence). CDR3 DNA sequence: TGTGCCAGCAGTTATGGGGGGATCAATCAGCCCCAGCATTTT. The encoded protein is CASSYGGINQPQHF.

V and J are TRBV5-4 and TRBJ2-1, with 15 bases identical to TRBD2. Germline CDR1 is SGHNT and CDR2 is YYREEE (reference sequence). The CDR3 has 19 residues. V lost 4 bases, J lost 4 bases, and 12 bases stayed unmatched. CDR3: CASSPGLAGGSRGYNEQFF. The CDR3 nucleotides are TGTGCCAGCAGCCCCGGACTAGCGGGAGGGTCCCGGGGATACAATGAGCAGTTCTTC.

The CDR3 bases are TGCGCCAGCAGTCAATCGGGGGGGACAGGGGCCTACGAGCAGTACTTC. Its protein is CASSQSGGTGAYEQYF. The rearrangement uses TRBV23-1 and TRBJ2-7, with 10 bases lining up with TRBD1. TRBV23-1 is an open reading frame, and its role is uncertain. CDR3 length: 16 residues. V was pared by 0 bases and J by 2 bases, with 4 bases of the junction left unmatched.

The count of this clone is one. CDR3 DNA: TGTGCCAGCAGTTACTTGTCGGTAGGGGCAACAGATACGCAGTATTTT. This sequence encodes CASSYLSVGATDTQYF. The genes are TRBV6-5 and TRBJ2-3; TRBD1 might be the D (5 bases). Between the trimmed V and J ends, which lost 1 base and 3 bases, there was a span of 14 bases. CDR1 is MNHEY and CDR2 is SVGAGI in the germline V gene. CDR3 length equals 16 residues.

J is TRBJ1-1 and V is TRBV18; 8 nucleotides match TRBD1. CDR3 length equals 15 residues. With 3 bases clipped from V and 1 base from J, the junction kept 4 bases outside the gene matches. Germline-derived CDR1 and CDR2 are KGHSH and LQKENI. The CDR3, as DNA: TGTGCCAGCTCACCGGGGACAGGTCAGAACACTGAAGCTTTCTTT. Translation: CASSPGTGQNTEAFF.

The chain has TRBV2 and TRBJ2-2; the match to TRBD2 covers 10 bases. Per the germline V gene, CDR1 is SNHLY and CDR2 is FYNNEI. V was clipped by 7 bases and J by 5 bases; unmatched bases: 7. This CDR3 is built from 15 residues. The CDR3 region is CASNPTSGQTGELFF. DNA of the CDR3: TGTGCCAGCAATCCGACTAGCGGGCAAACCGGGGAGCTGTTTTTT.

The rearrangement joins TRBV5-1 to TRBJ1-1; the match to TRBD1 covers 7 bases. The CDR3 length is 16 residues. In germline, CDR1 is SGHRS, CDR2 YFSETQ. J gave up 0 bases and V 3 bases, and 8 bases lay outside the gene matches. The CDR3 coding sequence is TGCGCCAGCAGCTCGGGACAGACACAATTGAACACTGAAGCTTTCTTT. This sequence encodes CASSSGQTQLNTEAFF.

The rearrangement uses TRBV27 and TRBJ2-3, with D possibly being TRBD2 (6 bases). The CDR3 has 15 residues. V was clipped by 7 bases and J by 5 bases, with 19 bases between them. Per the germline V gene, CDR1 is MNHEY and CDR2 is SMNVEV (reference sequence). The CDR3 coding sequence is TGTGCCAGCACCCCGGGAGAGAGTTTTAGAGATACGCAGTATTTT. Amino acids: CASTPGESFRDTQYF.

This chain uses TRBV5-1 with TRBJ1-6; 7 nucleotides line up with TRBD1. This CDR3 is 16 amino acids long. V dropped 5 bases and J dropped 2; count of bases not matched to a gene: 7. CDR1 SGHRS and CDR2 YFSETQ come from the germline V gene. The CDR3: CASRDDRVTYNSPLHF. CDR3 in DNA: TGCGCCAGCAGGGACGACAGGGTCACCTATAATTCACCCCTCCACTTT.

This clone was seen a handful of times. The chain joins TRBV6-5 to TRBJ2-7; 10 positions agree with TRBD1. This CDR3 contains 14 residues. Germline V gene lookup returns CDR1 MNHEY and CDR2 SVGAGI. J gave up 6 bases and V 4 bases, and 6 bases lay outside the gene matches. CDR3 sequence reads: CASSFRTGGLEQYF. DNA for the CDR3: TGTGCCAGCAGTTTCAGGACAGGGGGGCTCGAGCAGTACTTC.